This T cell receptor beta chain is from a study of T cell changes during pregnancy in multiple sclerosis. Using immunoSEQ multiplex PCR, the repertoire was profiled, and TCRdb retains in-frame clones only, with some absent. The sample has roughly 41,000 clones, more than 70% seen once; the top ten hold around 7.3%. The CDR3 loop spans 13 amino acids. The V gene's germline CDR1 is MNHNS and CDR2 SASEGT. V was trimmed by 0 bases and J by 6 bases, leaving 6 bases between them. Here the sequenced sample was CD8+ T cells from peripheral blood mononuclear cells, taken in the third trimester of pregnancy. This receptor was identified in a female donor with multiple sclerosis, enrolled in a pregnancy study. V usage is TRBV6-1 and J usage is TRBJ1-5, with unresolved D. CDR3 region: CASSEAPFQPQHF. The CDR3 coding sequence is TGTGCCAGCAGTGAAGCCCCGTTTCAGCCCCAGCATTTT.